Given below is one T cell receptor (beta chain) in context. These data are taken from a study of T cell changes during pregnancy in multiple sclerosis. CDR1 and CDR2 (germline): SGHAT, FQNNGV. V was clipped by 3 bases and J by 8 bases, with 10 bases between them. The CDR3 is 12 amino acids. The repertoire was sequenced with immunoSEQ multiplex PCR; TCRdb's copy has only in-frame clones and lacks some. The sample holds about 79,000 clones, just over 90% seen once. The specimen comprised peripheral blood, sampled in the second trimester of pregnancy. The chain couples TRBV11-2 to TRBJ1-1; D remains ambiguous. The source of this sequence is a female donor in good health, enrolled as a control in a pregnancy study. CDR3 sequence reads: CASSFERVEAFF. DNA of the CDR3: TGTGCCAGCAGCTTTGAGAGGGTAGAAGCTTTCTTT.